One sample yielded the 2 T cell receptor beta chains listed below, sequenced in a study of T cell responses to AZD1222 COVID-19 vaccine (dated by TCRdb to about 2021). This specimen's time point label, per the study, means: baseline before first vaccination. Receptor libraries were prepared by the immunoSEQ multiplex PCR assay. TCRdb carries this immuneACCESS record with in-frame sequences only. Its versions omit some clonotypes, under half of them owing to an unresolved V gene in the studies checked, with the rest unexplained. The sample has 150,000 to 200,000 clones on record, 80% to 90% of them singletons. The ten largest clones add up to 6.5% to 7% of the sample. This specimen was peripheral blood, taken on day 0 of AZD1222 vaccination. These receptor sequences come from an adult in good health.

The chain couples TRBV27 to TRBJ1-2; no reliable D call. The CDR3 is 13 residues long. Trimming cost V 5 bases and J 5 bases, with 12 bases left between them. Germline lookup yields CDR1 MNHEY and CDR2 SMNVEV (reference sequence). For the CDR3, the DNA is TGTGCCAGCAGTGTCCGAAAATCGTATGGCTACACCTTC. As protein: CASSVRKSYGYTF.

V usage is TRBV5-1 and J usage is TRBJ2-1; 8 bases map to TRBD1. Losses at the gene ends were 4 bases for V and 9 bases for J; bases not matched to a gene: 6. CDR1 is SGHRS and CDR2 is YFSETQ in the germline V gene. CDR3 length: 13 amino acids. The CDR3 sequence is CASSPDRAGEQFF. CDR3 in DNA: TGCGCCAGCAGCCCGGACAGGGCGGGTGAGCAGTTCTTC.